The 21 T cell receptor beta chains in this list originate from one sample, sequenced in a study of T cell changes during pregnancy in multiple sclerosis. The table came from immunoSEQ multiplex PCR; TCRdb's copy has only in-frame clones and leaves some out. There are 35,000 or so clones in the sample; over 75% occur only once, and roughly 12% lies in the top ten. The sequencing here drew on CD8+ T cells from peripheral blood mononuclear cells, taken in the third trimester of pregnancy. These receptors came from a female donor with multiple sclerosis, enrolled in a pregnancy study.

A few counts support this clone. The sample carries other DNA sequences with the same CDR3. The chain links TRBV27 to TRBJ2-1, with D unresolved. With 1 base removed from V and 8 bases from J, the gap between germline ends came to 6 bases. Looked up from germline, CDR1 is MNHEY and CDR2 is SMNVEV (reference sequence). The CDR3 extends over 12 amino acids. CDR3 loop: CASSLLGDEQFF. For the CDR3, the DNA is TGTGCCAGCAGTTTATTGGGCGATGAGCAGTTCTTC.

The chain links TRBV7-2 to TRBJ1-1; TRBD1 matches at 10 bases. Trimming removed 5 bases from V and 0 bases from J; junction bases left unmatched: 9. The CDR3 spans 17 residues. Germline CDR1 and CDR2: SGHTA and FQGNSA. The CDR3 spells CASSPIDRGLLNTEAFF. The CDR3 region has the DNA TGTGCCAGCAGCCCGATCGACAGGGGGCTATTGAACACTGAAGCTTTCTTT.

This rearrangement joins TRBV7-9 to TRBJ2-1; D call uncertain. From germline, CDR1 is SEHNR and CDR2 FQNEAQ (reference sequence). V was trimmed by 7 bases and J by 6 bases, leaving 19 bases between them. The CDR3 contains 15 residues. The chain's CDR3 is CASKGGFGVGNEQFF. CDR3 nucleotide sequence: TGTGCCAGCAAAGGTGGATTCGGAGTAGGCAATGAGCAGTTCTTC.

The chain combines TRBV27 with TRBJ1-1; 7 bases are a match to TRBD1. Losses at the gene ends were 7 bases for V and 4 bases for J; bases not matched to a gene: 15. CDR3 length equals 16 residues. CDR1 is MNHEY, CDR2 SMNVEV, per germline (reference sequence). The CDR3 is CASIRLRQGGFTEAFF. CDR3 coding DNA: TGTGCCAGCATCAGACTTAGACAGGGTGGGTTCACTGAAGCTTTCTTT.

CDR3 amino acids: CASSTSLQGKSSYEQYF. CDR3 bases: TGCGCCAGCAGCACTAGTTTACAGGGAAAAAGTTCCTACGAGCAGTACTTC. The rearrangement uses TRBV5-1 and TRBJ2-7, with D perhaps matching TRBD1 (6 bases). V lost 4 bases to trimming and J lost 1 base, with 21 bases between them. Germline V gene sequence: CDR1 SGHRS, CDR2 YFSETQ. The CDR3 is 17 amino acids.

The rearrangement uses TRBV5-1 and TRBJ1-2; D unclear. This CDR3 has 12 residues. In germline, CDR1 is SGHRS, CDR2 YFSETQ. The V gene lost 4 bases and the J gene lost 8 bases, with 12 bases spanning the gap. The CDR3 reads CASSTDYGGYTF. The CDR3 DNA reads as TGCGCCAGCAGCACCGACTACGGGGGCTACACCTTC.

The chain recombines TRBV7-7 with TRBJ1-1; D is perhaps TRBD1 (5 bases). Germline CDR1 reads SSHAT; CDR2 reads FNYEAQ (reference sequence). This CDR3 contains 13 residues. The ends were cut back, 3 bases at V and 0 bases at J, with 5 bases in the middle. This CDR3 is CASSLTVNTEAFF. The CDR3 DNA sequence: TGTGCCAGCAGCTTGACAGTGAACACTGAAGCTTTCTTT.

The V gene is TRBV2, the J gene TRBJ2-7, with 8 bases fitting TRBD2. CDR1 is SNHLY, CDR2 FYNNEI, per germline. Trimming at V came to 6 bases and at J to 3 bases, leaving 4 bases not matched to a gene. This CDR3 is built from 13 residues. The DNA for the CDR3 is TGTGCCAGCAGCGCGGGGGGTGTCTACGAGCAGTACTTC. This sequence encodes CASSAGGVYEQYF. The whole variable domain, filled in from reference TRBV2 and TRBJ2-7, reads EPEVTQTPSHQVTQMGQEVILRCVPISNHLYFYWYRQILGQKVEFLVSFYNNEISEKSEIFDDQFSVERPDGSNFTLKIRSTKLEDSAMYFCASSAGGVYEQYFGPGTRLTVT.

The chain is built from TRBV7-9 and TRBJ1-4; 10 nucleotides line up with TRBD1. The CDR3 is 14 amino acids. The V gene's germline CDR1 is SEHNR and CDR2 FQNEAQ (reference sequence). The V segment lost 7 bases and the J segment 6 bases; nucleotides outside the gene matches: 5. CDR3 DNA: TGTGCCAGCACGACAGGGGGCAGGGATGAAAAACTGTTTTTT. Amino acids: CASTTGGRDEKLFF.

This rearrangement joins TRBV6-6 to TRBJ2-5; 9 nucleotides agree with TRBD1. With V trimmed by 0 bases and J by 2 bases, 4 bases remained unmatched. Germline V gene sequence: CDR1 MNHNY, CDR2 SVGAGI (reference sequence). The CDR3 consists of 16 residues. The CDR3: CASSYSGTGFQETQYF. The CDR3 DNA follows: TGTGCCAGCAGTTACTCCGGGACAGGGTTTCAAGAGACCCAGTACTTC.

The chain couples TRBV7-9 to TRBJ2-7, with a possible D match to TRBD2 (5 bases). CDR3 length: 15 residues. V lost 1 base and J lost 7, with 17 bases in between. Germline V CDR1 and CDR2: SEHNR, FQNEAQ (reference sequence). CDR3 residues: CASSLVRASRGEQYF. In DNA form, the CDR3 reads TGTGCCAGCAGCTTAGTTAGGGCGAGCCGGGGAGAGCAGTACTTC. The complete variable domain, with remaining parts taken from reference TRBV7-9 and TRBJ2-7, reads DTGVSQNPRHKITKRGQNVTFRCDPISEHNRLYWYRQTLGQGPEFLTYFQNEAQLEKSRLLSDRFSAERPKGSFSTLEIQRTEQGDSAMYLCASSLVRASRGEQYFGPGTRLTVT.

As concerns this clone: The same CDR3 is also encoded by other DNA sequences in this sample. This chain connects TRBV29-1 to TRBJ2-7; TRBD2 matches 11 bases. The CDR3 has 16 amino acids. J lost 3 bases, V lost 3 bases, and 10 bases had no gene match. From germline, CDR1 is SQVTM and CDR2 ANQGSEA. The CDR3 DNA is TGCAGCGTTGAGGGGGCCGGGACTAGCGGTGACTACGAGCAGTACTTC. It encodes CSVEGAGTSGDYEQYF.

The sample holds one count of this clone. The chain couples TRBV18 to TRBJ1-1; TRBD1 might be the D (5 bases). CDR1 and CDR2 from the germline V gene are KGHSH and LQKENI. Deletions cut 3 bases from V and 2 bases from J, with 7 bases between. The CDR3 extends over 13 amino acids. CDR3: CASSPTVNTEAFF. CDR3 sequence (DNA): TGTGCCAGCTCACCGACAGTAAACACTGAAGCTTTCTTT.

This clone was detected a few times. The chain uses TRBV2 and TRBJ2-7; 7 bases match TRBD1. The germline CDR1 and CDR2 sequences are SNHLY and FYNNEI. The CDR3 is made up of 13 amino acids. Trimming at V came to 6 bases and at J to 3 bases, leaving 5 bases not matched to a gene. CDR3 sequence (DNA): TGTGCCAGCAGAGGGACAGAGGGCTACGAGCAGTACTTC. Translated, it gives CASRGTEGYEQYF.

The V gene is TRBV29-1, the J gene TRBJ2-7; 9 bases line up with TRBD1. In germline, CDR1 is SQVTM, CDR2 ANQGSEA. The length of the CDR3 is 12 residues. V lost 7 bases, J lost 10 bases, and 11 bases stayed unmatched. CDR3 sequence: CSALGGQGYQYF. The CDR3 DNA reads TGCAGCGCGCTCGGGGGACAGGGTTATCAGTACTTC.

The chain links TRBV11-2 to TRBJ1-2; D perhaps matches TRBD1 (5 bases). Germline V gives CDR1 SGHAT, CDR2 FQNNGV. Between the trimmed V and J ends, which lost 1 base and 8 bases, there was a span of 11 bases. The CDR3 is 13 amino acids. CDR3 DNA sequence: TGTGCCAGCAGCTTAGGTGTTCGGGGGGGCTACACCTTC. Translation: CASSLGVRGGYTF.

J is TRBJ2-5 and V is TRBV5-1, with TRBD1 identical over 9 bases. The end of the DNA aligns better with TRBJ2-7, so the J call may be wrong. Germline V gene lookup returns CDR1 SGHRS and CDR2 YFSETQ. The CDR3 consists of 14 residues. The CDR3 spells CASSLEDRGPEQYF. The CDR3 DNA sequence: TGCGCCAGCAGCTTAGAGGACAGGGGACCCGAGCAGTACTTC.

V usage is TRBV12-5 and J usage is TRBJ1-1, with 8 nucleotides matching TRBD1. The V and J ends lost 1 base and 7 bases, in that order; junction bases with no gene match: 8. This CDR3 spans 15 amino acids. Germline loops: CDR1 LGHNT, CDR2 FRNRAP. The CDR3 sequence: CASGLDQGAPGEAFF. The CDR3 DNA follows: TGTGCTAGTGGTTTGGACCAGGGGGCTCCAGGTGAAGCTTTCTTT.

J is TRBJ2-7 and V is TRBV5-4; D is possibly TRBD1 (6 bases). Germline lookup yields CDR1 SGHNT and CDR2 YYREEE (reference sequence). CDR3 length: 13 amino acids. V lost 0 bases, J lost 6 bases, and 10 bases lay in between. This CDR3 reads CASSLDGGLEQYF. The CDR3 DNA reads TGTGCCAGCAGCTTGGATGGGGGCCTCGAGCAGTACTTC.

This chain links TRBV6-4 with TRBJ2-6, with D hard to call. The CDR3 is 16 amino acids. The germline CDR1 and CDR2 sequences are MRHNA and SNTAGT. V lost 4 bases and J 0 bases, leaving 10 bases between the germline ends. CDR3: CASSVHTSSGANVLTF. CDR3 DNA sequence: TGTGCCAGCAGTGTCCACACCAGCTCTGGGGCCAACGTCCTGACTTTC.

The chain combines TRBV6-1 with TRBJ2-3, with a weak D call TRBD1 (5 bases). Germline values: CDR1 MNHNS, CDR2 SASEGT. The CDR3 sequence is 15 residues long. V lost 2 bases and J lost 4, with 13 bases in between. The CDR3 sequence: CASSEYPEGADTQYF. The CDR3 region has the DNA TGTGCCAGCAGTGAATACCCTGAAGGGGCAGATACGCAGTATTTT.